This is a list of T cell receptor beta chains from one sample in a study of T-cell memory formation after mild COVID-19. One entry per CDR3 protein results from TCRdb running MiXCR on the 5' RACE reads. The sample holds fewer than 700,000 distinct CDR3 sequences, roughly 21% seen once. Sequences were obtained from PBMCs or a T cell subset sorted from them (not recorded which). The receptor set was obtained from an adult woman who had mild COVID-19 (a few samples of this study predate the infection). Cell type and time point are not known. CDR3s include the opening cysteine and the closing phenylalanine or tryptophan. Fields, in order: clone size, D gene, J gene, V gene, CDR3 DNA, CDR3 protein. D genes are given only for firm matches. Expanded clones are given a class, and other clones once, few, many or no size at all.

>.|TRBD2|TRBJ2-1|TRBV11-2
TGTGCCAGCAGCTTAGGATCGGGAGGGCCAGGTAATGAGCAGTTCTTC
CASSLGSGGPGNEQFF
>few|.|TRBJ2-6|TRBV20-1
TGCAGTGCTTCAATGCCCTCTGGGGCCAACGTCCTGACTTTC
CSASMPSGANVLTF
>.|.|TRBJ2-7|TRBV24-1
TGTGCCACCAGTGACCCGTTATCCTACGAGCAGTACTTC
CATSDPLSYEQYF
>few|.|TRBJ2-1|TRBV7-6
TGTGCCAGCAGCTTAGGGCAAGTCTACAATGAGCAGTTCTTC
CASSLGQVYNEQFF
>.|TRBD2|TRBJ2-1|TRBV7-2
TGTGCCAGCAGCCCCTGGGGGACTAGCGGAAATGAGCAGTTCTTC
CASSPWGTSGNEQFF
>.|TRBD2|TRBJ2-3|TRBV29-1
TGCAGCGTCGTTACTAGCGGGGGGGACTACCGCACAGATACGCAGTATTTT
CSVVTSGGDYRTDTQYF
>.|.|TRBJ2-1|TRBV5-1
TGCGCCAGCAGCAAGGGCAGGGAGTACAATGAGCAGTTCTTC
CASSKGREYNEQFF
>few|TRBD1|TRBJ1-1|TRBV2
TGTGCCAGCAGCTTACCAGGGACAGGGGGCGGCGGCACTGAAGCTTTCTTT
CASSLPGTGGGGTEAFF
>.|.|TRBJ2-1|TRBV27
TGTGCCAGCAGTTTACTGCCCCCTGACTTGCCCCTACCTTACAATGAGCAGTTCTTC
CASSLLPPDLPLPYNEQFF
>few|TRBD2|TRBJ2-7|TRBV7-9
TGTGCCAGCAGTCGTAGCGGGGGAGAGGAGCAGTACTTC
CASSRSGGEEQYF
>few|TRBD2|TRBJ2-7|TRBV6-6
TGTGCCAGCGCCGGGACTAGCGGGTACGAGCAGTACTTC
CASAGTSGYEQYF
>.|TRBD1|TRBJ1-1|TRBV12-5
TGTGCTAGTGGTTTGGTACGCGGGACAGGGCACACTGAAGCTTTCTTT
CASGLVRGTGHTEAFF
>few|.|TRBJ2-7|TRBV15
TGTGCCACCAGCAGAGATCGGGTGGGCATTTCCTACGAGCAGTACTTC
CATSRDRVGISYEQYF
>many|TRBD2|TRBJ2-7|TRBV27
TGTGCCAGCAGTTTAACTGGGACTAGCGGCTCCTACGAGCAGTACTTC
CASSLTGTSGSYEQYF
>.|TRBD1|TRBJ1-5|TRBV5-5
TGTGCCAGCAGCTTGGGGAGGGACAGTCGGCCCCAGCATTTT
CASSLGRDSRPQHF
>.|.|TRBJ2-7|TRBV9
TGTGCCAGCAGCGGCCGGGACGGACCCTACGAGCAGTACTTC
CASSGRDGPYEQYF
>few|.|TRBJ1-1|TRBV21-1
TGTGCCAGCAGCAAGTGGGAGAACACTGAAGCTTTCTTT
CASSKWENTEAFF
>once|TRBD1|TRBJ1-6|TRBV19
TGTGCCAGTAGTATCCGGGACAGGGGGTCTAATTCACCCCTCCACTTT
CASSIRDRGSNSPLHF